This entry lists 2 T cell receptor beta chains sequenced from one sample in a study of blood T cell repertoires in COVID-19. Clones were read by immunoSEQ multiplex PCR, and TCRdb kept only the in-frame ones, dropping some. The sample comprises roughly 330,000 clones, approximately 89% of which are singletons, and approximately 5.3% rests with the top ten. Sequenced sample: PBMCs or T cells enriched from blood (not recorded which). The source is a woman between 25 and 40 years old who had recovered from COVID-19.

V and J are TRBV6-5 and TRBJ1-1, with D maybe TRBD1 (6 bases). The V and J ends lost 2 bases and 3 bases respectively, with 10 bases between them. The CDR3 extends over 14 amino acids. Per germline, CDR1 MNHEY and CDR2 SVGAGI. In nucleotides, the CDR3 is TGTGCCAGCAGTTACGCAGGGGTCCACACTGAAGCTTTCTTT. Translated, it gives CASSYAGVHTEAFF.

This clone is a singleton in its sample. The chain links TRBV2 to TRBJ2-1; TRBD2 aligns across 11 bases. Losses at the gene ends were 6 bases for V and 2 bases for J; bases not matched to a gene: 6. The CDR3 runs to 16 residues. The germline CDR1 and CDR2 sequences are SNHLY and FYNNEI. CDR3: CASRIGTSGTYNEQFF. The CDR3 region has the DNA TGTGCCAGCAGGATCGGGACTAGCGGCACCTACAATGAGCAGTTCTTC.